Shown below are 20 T cell receptor beta chains from a single sample sequenced in a study of beta chain features in type 1 diabetes. The authors reverse transcribed all of the isolated RNA, so sequencing captured expressed TCRB transcripts. Data came from immunoSEQ multiplex PCR; TCRdb stores just in-frame clones and leaves some out. The table shows fewer than 650,000 clones, with roughly a sixth occurring only once. Sequenced: naive CD4+ T cells from blood. Receptor source: a man aged 18 to 35 in good health.

Only a few counts were recorded for this clone. This sequence joins TRBV29-1 and TRBJ1-5; the D gene is possibly TRBD1 (6 bases). The germline V gene encodes CDR1 SQVTM and CDR2 ANQGSEA. The length of the CDR3 is 15 residues. V gave up 5 bases and J gave up 3 bases, with 17 bases separating them. As DNA, the CDR3 is TGCAGCGTTATATTGAGGGGGGGAGACAATCAGCCCCAGCATTTT. It yields the protein CSVILRGGDNQPQHF.

This clone came up a few times. The V gene is TRBV5-1, the J gene TRBJ2-1, with D maybe TRBD1 (6 bases). Trimming stripped 4 bases from V and 5 bases from J, with 16 bases between. Looked up from germline, CDR1 is SGHRS and CDR2 is YFSETQ. CDR3 length: 15 amino acids. The DNA of the CDR3 is TGCGCCAGCAGCCAACAGGGATGGGCTAACAATGAGCAGTTCTTC. This sequence encodes CASSQQGWANNEQFF.

The V gene is TRBV4-3, the J gene TRBJ2-1; tentative D call: TRBD2 (5 bases). V dropped 1 base and J dropped 2 bases, with 12 bases sitting between them. Germline V gives CDR1 LGHNA, CDR2 YSLEER. This CDR3 has 16 residues. The CDR3 sequence is CASSQGGSGTYNEQFF. The CDR3, as DNA: TGCGCCAGCAGCCAAGGTGGGAGTGGGACCTACAATGAGCAGTTCTTC.

Note on this clone: The same CDR3 arises from other DNA sequences in this sample as well. This chain uses TRBV18 with TRBJ1-3, with unresolved D. V was clipped by 3 bases and J by 0 bases, with 6 bases between them. Germline V gene sequence: CDR1 KGHSH, CDR2 LQKENI. This CDR3 comprises 14 residues. This CDR3 reads CASSPGISGNTIYF. In DNA form, the CDR3 reads TGTGCCAGCTCACCGGGGATCTCTGGAAACACCATATATTTT.

In its sample, this clone was seen a few times. V usage is TRBV5-1 and J usage is TRBJ2-7; TRBD2 is a possible D gene (6 bases). The CDR3 is 15 residues long. Germline V lookup: CDR1 SGHRS, CDR2 YFSETQ. The germline V and J ends were trimmed by 4 bases and 1 base, with 15 bases remaining between them. The DNA of the CDR3 is TGCGCCAGCAGCCCAAGGACTATCGTATCCTACGAGCAGTACTTC. This codes for CASSPRTIVSYEQYF.

The V and J genes are TRBV4-1 and TRBJ2-7; tentatively, D is TRBD2 (5 bases). The V end lost 1 base, the J end lost 3 bases, and 7 bases lay between the germline ends. Germline assignment: CDR1 MGHRA and CDR2 YSYEKL. This CDR3 spans 13 amino acids. CDR3 DNA: TGCGCCAGCAGCCAAGTTCGGGGCTACGAGCAGTACTTC. Translation: CASSQVRGYEQYF.

This clone was picked up a small number of times. Compared with germline, one end of the junction differs, possibly owing to a read error. The rearrangement joins TRBV5-4 to TRBJ2-1; maybe TRBD2 (5 bases). The CDR3 is made up of 13 amino acids. In germline, CDR1 is SGHNT, CDR2 YYREEE (reference sequence). In DNA form, the CDR3 reads TGCGCCAGCAGCCCAGAGGGTGGGAATGAGCAGTTCTTC. This gives the protein CASSPEGGNEQFF.

CDR3 DNA sequence: TGTGCCAGCAGCCCGGACAGGAGTTTGTTTGAAAAACTGTTTTTT. Residues: CASSPDRSLFEKLFF. This sequence joins TRBV14 and TRBJ1-4; 7 bases match TRBD1. The CDR3 is 15 residues long. The germline CDR1 and CDR2 sequences are SGHDN and FVKESK. The junction had 9 bases not matched to a gene; V was cut back by 4 bases and J by 7 bases.

Concerning this clone: Other nucleotide sequences in the sample specify the same CDR3. The chain joins TRBV5-1 to TRBJ1-1; unclear D gene. Germline-derived CDR1 and CDR2 are SGHRS and YFSETQ. The V gene lost 1 base and the J gene lost 3 bases, with 4 bases spanning the gap. The CDR3 extends over 12 amino acids. The CDR3, as DNA: TGCGCCAGCAGCTTGACAGACACTGAAGCTTTCTTT. Protein sequence: CASSLTDTEAFF.

This clone was recorded a few times. The genes are TRBV6-5 and TRBJ2-6; D is ambiguous. This CDR3 is built from 14 residues. In germline, CDR1 is MNHEY, CDR2 SVGAGI. V lost 2 bases, J lost 4 bases, and 6 bases lay in between. CDR3 DNA: TGTGCCAGCAGTTACCAGCCCGGGGCCAACGTCCTGACTTTC. This codes for CASSYQPGANVLTF.

This clone has more than one count but fewer than ten. Other DNA sequences from this sample encode an identical CDR3 as well. The chain couples TRBV18 to TRBJ1-1; 7 nucleotides match TRBD1. The germline CDR1 and CDR2 sequences are KGHSH and LQKENI. The junction had 2 bases not matched to a gene; V was cut back by 1 base and J by 3 bases. The CDR3 has 14 residues. The CDR3 sequence is CASSPQGADTEAFF. CDR3 sequence (DNA): TGTGCCAGCTCACCACAGGGGGCGGACACTGAAGCTTTCTTT.

The V call is TRBV7-2, the J call TRBJ2-5; 8 bases line up with TRBD2. CDR3 length equals 14 residues. The germline V gene encodes CDR1 SGHTA and CDR2 FQGNSA. The trim removed 1 base at V and 5 bases at J, leaving 3 bases unmatched. The CDR3 region is CASSLGLAMETQYF. The CDR3 coding sequence is TGTGCCAGCAGCTTAGGACTAGCGATGGAGACCCAGTACTTC.

The chain joins TRBV30 to TRBJ1-2; D is undetermined. CDR1 is GTSNPN, CDR2 SVGIG, per germline (reference sequence). The V end lost 0 bases, the J end lost 4 bases, and 9 bases lay between the germline ends. The CDR3 is made up of 13 amino acids. The CDR3 DNA follows: TGTGCCTGGAGTGTAGCCTTAGCCTATGGCTACACCTTC. Translation gives CAWSVALAYGYTF.

The chain joins TRBV28 to TRBJ2-1; TRBD1 agrees at 7 bases. Germline values: CDR1 MDHEN, CDR2 SYDVKM. The ends lost 9 bases at V and 3 bases at J; junction bases unmatched: 5. This CDR3 has 13 residues. Here the CDR3 DNA reads TGTGCCAGGCGCCGACAGGGCTACAATGAGCAGTTCTTC. Amino acid sequence: CARRRQGYNEQFF.

This clone was detected only a few times. The CDR3 DNA sequence: TGTGCCAGCAGCAGGGGAACCTACGAGCAGTACTTC. Translation: CASSRGTYEQYF. The chain links TRBV7-2 to TRBJ2-7; a possible D gene is TRBD1 (5 bases). The CDR3 is 12 amino acids. Trimming shortened V by 5 bases and J by 2 bases, and 7 bases separated the two germline ends. Germline V gene lookup returns CDR1 SGHTA and CDR2 FQGNSA.

This clone was recorded a few times. The chain carries TRBV2 and TRBJ2-5, with 8 nucleotides matching TRBD1. Unmatched junction bases numbered 8, after V lost 1 base and J lost 4 bases. There are 16 residues in the CDR3. Germline values: CDR1 SNHLY, CDR2 FYNNEI. The CDR3: CASSEVVTGAGETQYF. Written as DNA, the CDR3 is TGTGCCAGCAGTGAAGTCGTGACAGGGGCGGGAGAGACCCAGTACTTC.

This chain links TRBV18 with TRBJ2-7, with 9 bases lining up with TRBD1. The germline V gene encodes CDR1 KGHSH and CDR2 LQKENI. Germline trimming cut 2 bases from V and 4 bases from J; bases unmatched to any gene: 3. This CDR3 is 14 amino acids long. CDR3 in DNA: TGTGCCAGCTCACCAGCGGGACAGGGATACGAGCAGTACTTC. This translates into CASSPAGQGYEQYF.

This clone was detected a few times. V usage is TRBV5-1 and J usage is TRBJ2-7; TRBD2 might be the D (6 bases). Between the trimmed V and J ends, which lost 3 bases and 4 bases, there was a span of 11 bases. From germline, CDR1 is SGHRS and CDR2 YFSETQ. The CDR3 runs to 13 residues. CDR3: CASSSYSGYEQYF. CDR3 DNA: TGCGCCAGCAGCTCCTATAGCGGATACGAGCAGTACTTC.

As to this clone: This may come from a read error, since a much larger clone is one base off. This same CDR3 is encoded by further DNA sequences in the sample. This rearrangement joins TRBV5-6 to TRBJ1-2; D remains ambiguous. The CDR3 runs to 11 residues. Germline assignment: CDR1 SGHDT and CDR2 YYEEEE. Trimming pared 2 bases from V and 2 bases from J, leaving 1 base between. The CDR3 nucleotides are TGTGCCAGCAGCTTAAACTATGGCTACACCTTC. Residues: CASSLNYGYTF.

The chain carries TRBV4-1 and TRBJ2-5; 8 nucleotides line up with TRBD1. Looked up from germline, CDR1 is MGHRA and CDR2 is YSYEKL. V was pared by 0 bases and J by 5 bases, with 5 bases of the junction left unmatched. The CDR3 runs 15 residues. This CDR3 is CASSQDVRGQETQYF. The CDR3 bases are TGCGCCAGCAGCCAAGACGTCAGGGGGCAGGAGACCCAGTACTTC.